The rows below give T cell receptor beta chains drawn from one sample of a study of T cell responses to AZD1222 COVID-19 vaccine. Clones were read by immunoSEQ multiplex PCR, and TCRdb kept only the in-frame ones, dropping some. The data hold about 130,000 clones, with approximately 88% observed a single time. Sequences were derived from peripheral blood, sampled on day 0 of AZD1222 vaccination. The receptors here all came from an adult in good health. Both conserved end residues are part of each CDR3. Each record gives: clone size, D gene, V gene, J gene, CDR3 protein, CDR3 DNA. A D gene is named only where the DNA matches it firmly. Size is omitted from some rows. Given values are once, few, many or a class for expanded clones.

abundance: .
d_gene: .
v_gene: TRBV10-3
j_gene: TRBJ1-6
CDR3aa: CAISESRASPLHF
CDR3nt: TGTGCCATCAGTGAGTCGAGGGCTTCACCCCTCCACTTT

abundance: .
d_gene: .
v_gene: TRBV6-1
j_gene: TRBJ1-2
CDR3aa: CASSEFSNPWGVRGYTF
CDR3nt: TGTGCCAGCAGTGAATTCTCGAACCCCTGGGGGGTGCGTGGCTACACCTTC

abundance: once
d_gene: .
v_gene: TRBV9
j_gene: TRBJ2-7
CDR3aa: CASSYRENYEQYF
CDR3nt: TGTGCCAGCAGCTACAGGGAAAACTACGAGCAGTACTTC

abundance: .
d_gene: TRBD2
v_gene: TRBV24-1
j_gene: TRBJ2-2
CDR3aa: CATSPGGAVNTGELFF
CDR3nt: TGTGCCACCAGCCCCGGGGGGGCGGTGAACACCGGGGAGCTGTTTTTT

abundance: .
d_gene: TRBD1
v_gene: TRBV19
j_gene: TRBJ1-1
CDR3aa: CASFRQGAEAFF
CDR3nt: TGTGCCAGTTTTCGACAGGGGGCTGAAGCTTTCTTT

abundance: .
d_gene: TRBD1
v_gene: TRBV7-3
j_gene: TRBJ2-2
CDR3aa: CASSSRQGAAGELFF
CDR3nt: TGTGCCAGCAGCTCACGACAGGGGGCCGCCGGGGAGCTGTTTTTT

abundance: .
d_gene: .
v_gene: TRBV19
j_gene: TRBJ2-7
CDR3aa: CASSPWLNPLREQYF
CDR3nt: TGTGCCAGTAGCCCTTGGCTAAACCCACTTCGGGAGCAGTACTTC

abundance: .
d_gene: TRBD1
v_gene: TRBV27
j_gene: TRBJ1-2
CDR3aa: CASSDRVQSPRYGYTF
CDR3nt: TGTGCCAGCAGTGACAGGGTACAATCTCCCCGATATGGCTACACCTTC

abundance: .
d_gene: .
v_gene: TRBV12-3/TRBV12-4
j_gene: TRBJ1-4
CDR3aa: CASSLREQVQLFF
CDR3nt: TGTGCCAGCAGTTTACGAGAGCAGGTTCAACTGTTTTTT

abundance: .
d_gene: .
v_gene: TRBV5-1
j_gene: TRBJ1-1
CDR3aa: CASSLSPGMNTEAFF
CDR3nt: TGCGCCAGCAGCTTGAGTCCAGGAATGAACACTGAAGCTTTCTTT

abundance: .
d_gene: .
v_gene: TRBV28
j_gene: TRBJ1-3
CDR3aa: CASSPPGLRSGNTIYF
CDR3nt: TGTGCCAGCAGTCCTCCGGGGCTCCGCTCTGGAAACACCATATATTTT

abundance: .
d_gene: TRBD2
v_gene: TRBV28
j_gene: TRBJ2-1
CDR3aa: CASSQAGLAGDFYNEQFF
CDR3nt: TGTGCCAGCAGTCAAGCGGGACTAGCGGGAGATTTTTACAATGAGCAGTTCTTC

abundance: .
d_gene: TRBD2
v_gene: TRBV13
j_gene: TRBJ2-3
CDR3aa: CASSYRGLAGGWGTDTQYF
CDR3nt: TGTGCCAGCAGCTACCGGGGACTAGCGGGAGGGTGGGGAACAGATACGCAGTATTTT

abundance: .
d_gene: TRBD1
v_gene: TRBV28
j_gene: TRBJ1-5
CDR3aa: CASSLGTGYQPQHF
CDR3nt: TGTGCCAGCAGTTTGGGGACAGGGTATCAGCCCCAGCATTTT

abundance: few
d_gene: .
v_gene: TRBV11-1
j_gene: TRBJ1-2
CDR3aa: CASSLVTPTRAVF
CDR3nt: TGTGCCAGCAGCTTAGTAACTCCGACTCGAGCTGTGTTC

abundance: .
d_gene: TRBD1
v_gene: TRBV12-3/TRBV12-4
j_gene: TRBJ2-7
CDR3aa: CASIWSPQGEQYF
CDR3nt: TGTGCCAGCATTTGGAGCCCACAGGGGGAGCAGTACTTC

abundance: once
d_gene: .
v_gene: TRBV5-1
j_gene: TRBJ2-1
CDR3aa: CASSLARVSYNEQFF
CDR3nt: TGCGCCAGCAGCTTGGCCAGGGTCTCCTACAATGAGCAGTTCTTC

abundance: .
d_gene: TRBD2
v_gene: TRBV9
j_gene: TRBJ2-1
CDR3aa: CASSVLADYNEQFF
CDR3nt: TGTGCCAGCAGCGTACTAGCGGACTACAATGAGCAGTTCTTC

abundance: .
d_gene: TRBD1
v_gene: TRBV7-9
j_gene: TRBJ1-4
CDR3aa: CASSFQDRGEKLFF
CDR3nt: TGTGCCAGCAGCTTCCAGGACAGGGGGGAAAAACTGTTTTTT

abundance: once
d_gene: .
v_gene: TRBV25-1
j_gene: TRBJ1-1
CDR3aa: CASKRNTEAFF
CDR3nt: TGTGCCAGCAAGAGGAACACTGAAGCTTTCTTT

abundance: .
d_gene: TRBD2
v_gene: TRBV9
j_gene: TRBJ2-3
CDR3aa: CASSISGKDTQYF
CDR3nt: TGTGCCAGCAGCATTAGCGGGAAGGATACGCAGTATTTT

abundance: .
d_gene: .
v_gene: TRBV5-4
j_gene: TRBJ2-7
CDR3aa: CASSSSAEQYF
CDR3nt: TGTGCCAGCAGCTCTAGCGCCGAGCAGTACTTC

abundance: .
d_gene: TRBD1
v_gene: TRBV5-1
j_gene: TRBJ1-2
CDR3aa: CASSNRTGGYGYTF
CDR3nt: TGCGCCAGCAGCAATCGGACAGGGGGCTATGGCTACACCTTC

abundance: .
d_gene: TRBD1
v_gene: TRBV6-1
j_gene: TRBJ1-2
CDR3aa: CASSDRPGQGWGYTF
CDR3nt: TGTGCCAGCAGTGATAGACCGGGACAGGGTTGGGGCTACACCTTC

abundance: .
d_gene: .
v_gene: TRBV5-1
j_gene: TRBJ1-2
CDR3aa: CASSLDPSSGYTF
CDR3nt: TGCGCCAGCAGCTTGGACCCCAGCAGTGGCTACACCTTC

abundance: .
d_gene: .
v_gene: TRBV29-1
j_gene: TRBJ2-7
CDR3aa: CSVARTGMREQYF
CDR3nt: TGCAGCGTTGCACGAACAGGGATGAGAGAGCAGTACTTC

abundance: .
d_gene: TRBD2
v_gene: TRBV27
j_gene: TRBJ2-7
CDR3aa: CASRSPGTRGHEQYF
CDR3nt: TGTGCCAGCAGATCCCCCGGGACTAGAGGTCACGAGCAGTACTTC

abundance: once
d_gene: .
v_gene: TRBV7-8
j_gene: TRBJ1-5
CDR3aa: CASSLDAGTNNQPQHF
CDR3nt: TGTGCCAGCAGCTTAGACGCCGGGACAAACAATCAGCCCCAGCATTTT

abundance: .
d_gene: TRBD2
v_gene: TRBV7-9
j_gene: TRBJ2-7
CDR3aa: CASSLGLAETYF
CDR3nt: TGTGCCAGCAGCTTGGGACTAGCAGAGACATACTTC

abundance: .
d_gene: TRBD1
v_gene: TRBV30
j_gene: TRBJ1-2
CDR3aa: CAWGTGARDGGYTF
CDR3nt: TGTGCCTGGGGGACAGGGGCCAGAGACGGCGGCTACACCTTC

abundance: .
d_gene: .
v_gene: TRBV5-4
j_gene: TRBJ1-1
CDR3aa: CASSLVPDTEAFF
CDR3nt: TGTGCCAGCAGCTTGGTCCCGGACACTGAAGCTTTCTTT

abundance: once
d_gene: .
v_gene: TRBV4-2
j_gene: TRBJ2-7
CDR3aa: CASSQDYLYEQYF
CDR3nt: TGTGCCAGCAGCCAAGATTATCTGTACGAGCAGTACTTC

abundance: few
d_gene: .
v_gene: TRBV21-1
j_gene: TRBJ2-7
CDR3aa: CASPEPAGHEQYF
CDR3nt: TGTGCCAGCCCCGAGCCCGCCGGCCACGAGCAGTACTTC

abundance: .
d_gene: .
v_gene: TRBV3-1/TRBV3-2
j_gene: TRBJ2-7
CDR3aa: CASSRGADEQYF
CDR3nt: TGTGCCAGCAGTCGAGGGGCGGACGAGCAGTACTTC

abundance: .
d_gene: .
v_gene: TRBV7-9
j_gene: TRBJ2-7
CDR3aa: CASSLAREIGEQYF
CDR3nt: TGTGCCAGCAGCTTAGCCCGGGAGATCGGCGAGCAGTACTTC

abundance: .
d_gene: .
v_gene: TRBV4-1
j_gene: TRBJ2-2
CDR3aa: CASSQVPDSNTGELFF
CDR3nt: TGCGCCAGCAGCCAAGTCCCAGACAGTAACACCGGGGAGCTGTTTTTT

abundance: .
d_gene: TRBD1
v_gene: TRBV19
j_gene: TRBJ1-2
CDR3aa: CATTTGGRSYGYTF
CDR3nt: TGTGCCACCACGACAGGGGGCAGGAGCTATGGCTACACCTTC

abundance: .
d_gene: .
v_gene: TRBV24-1
j_gene: TRBJ1-6
CDR3aa: CATSDRQNSPLHF
CDR3nt: TGTGCCACCAGTGACCGACAGAATTCACCCCTCCACTTT

abundance: once
d_gene: .
v_gene: TRBV29-1
j_gene: TRBJ1-4
CDR3aa: CSVGSTNEKLFF
CDR3nt: TGCAGCGTTGGATCAACTAATGAAAAACTGTTTTTT

abundance: .
d_gene: .
v_gene: TRBV27
j_gene: TRBJ2-2
CDR3aa: CASSLSGGGGTGELFF
CDR3nt: TGTGCCAGCAGTTTATCTGGCGGTGGGGGCACCGGGGAGCTGTTTTTT

abundance: .
d_gene: TRBD1
v_gene: TRBV6-5
j_gene: TRBJ2-3
CDR3aa: CASSYWGQVSDTQYF
CDR3nt: TGTGCCAGCAGTTACTGGGGACAGGTGTCAGATACGCAGTATTTT

abundance: .
d_gene: .
v_gene: TRBV5-1
j_gene: TRBJ2-2
CDR3aa: CASSLAILRTGELFF
CDR3nt: TGCGCCAGCAGCTTGGCTATCCTGAGGACCGGGGAGCTGTTTTTT

abundance: .
d_gene: TRBD1
v_gene: TRBV3-1/TRBV3-2
j_gene: TRBJ2-1
CDR3aa: CASSQDEGQPYNEQFF
CDR3nt: TGTGCCAGCAGCCAAGATGAGGGACAGCCATACAATGAGCAGTTCTTC

abundance: once
d_gene: .
v_gene: TRBV5-1
j_gene: TRBJ2-3
CDR3aa: CASSLARQRTDTQYF
CDR3nt: TGCGCCAGCAGCTTGGCCCGGCAGCGCACAGATACGCAGTATTTT

abundance: once
d_gene: TRBD2
v_gene: TRBV24-1
j_gene: TRBJ2-1
CDR3aa: CATSAGQRELDEQFF
CDR3nt: TGTGCCACCAGTGCCGGCCAGCGGGAGTTGGATGAGCAGTTCTTC

abundance: .
d_gene: .
v_gene: TRBV6-6
j_gene: TRBJ1-1
CDR3aa: CASSNTNGGYTEAFF
CDR3nt: TGTGCCAGCAGCAATACTAATGGGGGTTACACTGAAGCTTTCTTT

abundance: .
d_gene: TRBD2
v_gene: TRBV6-5
j_gene: TRBJ2-2
CDR3aa: CASRTTAGVSGELFF
CDR3nt: TGTGCCAGCAGGACGACAGCGGGAGTATCCGGGGAGCTGTTTTTT

abundance: .
d_gene: TRBD2
v_gene: TRBV19
j_gene: TRBJ2-1
CDR3aa: CASSTLAGGREQFF
CDR3nt: TGTGCCAGTAGCACCCTAGCGGGAGGGCGCGAGCAGTTCTTC

abundance: .
d_gene: .
v_gene: TRBV15
j_gene: TRBJ1-1
CDR3aa: CATSRGAVRAVNTEAFF
CDR3nt: TGTGCCACCAGCAGAGGGGCAGTCCGGGCCGTGAACACTGAAGCTTTCTTT

abundance: .
d_gene: .
v_gene: TRBV4-3
j_gene: TRBJ2-1
CDR3aa: CASSQGGRASYNEQFF
CDR3nt: TGCGCCAGCAGCCAAGGGGGCAGAGCTTCGTACAATGAGCAGTTCTTC

abundance: .
d_gene: .
v_gene: TRBV5-5
j_gene: TRBJ2-3
CDR3aa: CASSSWTIRSTDTQYF
CDR3nt: TGTGCCAGCAGCTCCTGGACCATCCGGAGCACAGATACGCAGTATTTT

abundance: .
d_gene: TRBD1
v_gene: TRBV6-5
j_gene: TRBJ2-7
CDR3aa: CASSYSGQGGFEQYF
CDR3nt: TGTGCCAGCAGTTACTCAGGACAGGGTGGTTTCGAGCAGTACTTC

abundance: .
d_gene: .
v_gene: TRBV30
j_gene: TRBJ2-7
CDR3aa: CAWTLDRDYEQYF
CDR3nt: TGTGCCTGGACGTTGGACAGAGACTACGAGCAGTACTTC

abundance: .
d_gene: .
v_gene: TRBV4-1
j_gene: TRBJ1-1
CDR3aa: CASSRKENTEAFF
CDR3nt: TGCGCCAGCAGCCGGAAGGAGAACACTGAAGCTTTCTTT

abundance: .
d_gene: .
v_gene: TRBV12-3/TRBV12-4
j_gene: TRBJ2-7
CDR3aa: CASSLRTAEQYF
CDR3nt: TGTGCCAGCAGTTTAAGGACTGCCGAGCAGTACTTC

abundance: once
d_gene: TRBD1
v_gene: TRBV9
j_gene: TRBJ2-6
CDR3aa: CASSGGLGQGWTGANVLTF
CDR3nt: TGTGCCAGCAGCGGTGGTTTGGGACAGGGGTGGACTGGGGCCAACGTCCTGACTTTC